The clone carrying this T cell receptor (beta chain) qualifies as medium-sized (0.01 to 0.1%). Antigen: not known. The method was immunoSEQ multiplex PCR; TCRdb's version includes in-frame clones alone and lacks a portion of them. The sample shows 9,500 to 15,000 clones, around 45% of them seen only once. This sample is drawn from a study of siplizumab effects on memory and regulatory T cells. Study as a whole: Paired mixed lymphocyte reaction conditions consisted of siplizumab at 0.95 to 1 ug/mL or no drug. Study-level findings and limits: Naive T cells seemed more diverse than memory cells; they also seemed major alloresponse contributors.

The mixed lymphocyte reaction cells were held in coculture (37°C) for approximately 6 days. Germline V gene sequence: CDR1 MNHEY, CDR2 SMNVEV (reference sequence). V was shortened by 6 bases and J by 1 base, with 7 bases between the two germline ends. The CDR3 spans 12 residues. The rearrangement uses TRBV27 and TRBJ2-7; D gene ambiguous. This clonotype was sampled from a human donor in good health; the cells came from an allogeneic mixed lymphocyte reaction. Some clones in this sample may be carry-over from other donors' samples. Sequencing was performed on CFSE-low (dividing) CD8+ T cells sorted from an allogeneic mixed lymphocyte reaction. This CDR3 reads CASSRGSYEQYF. As DNA, the CDR3 is TGTGCCAGCAGCCGTGGGTCCTACGAGCAGTACTTC.